The 32 T cell receptor beta chains in this list originate from one sample, sequenced in a study of identifying expanded T cells in peripheral blood. Some clones are missing from TCRdb's copy, which holds only in-frame ones; the method was immunoSEQ multiplex PCR. The sample consists of about 91,000 clones, around nine tenths of them appearing once. The sequencing input was blood. The receptors shown here come from a person aged 18-70 years in good health.

The chain combines TRBV19 with TRBJ1-1; D ambiguous. Germline assignment: CDR1 LNHDA and CDR2 SQIVND (reference sequence). The V and J ends lost 9 bases and 0 bases respectively, with 17 bases between them. This CDR3 is built from 15 residues. The CDR3 DNA reads TGTGCCAGCTCGACATCGAGGGTCATGAACACTGAAGCTTTCTTT. It translates to CASSTSRVMNTEAFF.

The chain links TRBV29-1 to TRBJ2-2, with a possible D match to TRBD1 (6 bases). V was clipped by 7 bases and J by 3 bases, with 6 bases between them. CDR1 and CDR2 from the germline V gene are SQVTM and ANQGSEA. This CDR3 has 11 residues. CDR3 region: CSGGHTGELFF. As DNA, the CDR3 is TGCAGCGGGGGGCACACCGGGGAGCTGTTTTTT.

This chain uses TRBV28 with TRBJ1-2; tentatively, D is TRBD1 (6 bases). V was shortened by 2 bases and J by 3 bases, with 10 bases between the two germline ends. CDR3 size: 14 residues. In germline, CDR1 is MDHEN, CDR2 SYDVKM. CDR3 protein: CASSLAGVYYGYTF. The DNA of the CDR3 is TGTGCCAGCAGTTTAGCAGGGGTTTACTATGGCTACACCTTC.

V is TRBV9 and J is TRBJ2-1, with a possible D match to TRBD1 (6 bases). Germline V gene lookup returns CDR1 SGDLS and CDR2 YYNGEE. V gave up 0 bases and J gave up 4 bases, with 11 bases separating them. The CDR3 extends over 15 amino acids. The CDR3 loop is CASSVGSGAYNEQFF. CDR3 sequence (DNA): TGTGCCAGCAGCGTAGGTTCAGGGGCGTACAATGAGCAGTTCTTC.

This chain joins TRBV5-6 and TRBJ1-4, with 8 bases identical to TRBD1. The germline V gene has CDR1 SGHDT and CDR2 YYEEEE. With V trimmed by 4 bases and J by 8 bases, 13 bases remained unmatched. This CDR3 has 16 residues. In DNA, the CDR3 is TGTGCCAGCAGCATAGGAGGGGGACAGGCAAGGGAAAAACTGTTTTTT. Translation: CASSIGGGQAREKLFF.

The V gene is TRBV19, the J gene TRBJ1-4, with 7 positions matching TRBD1. Germline assignment: CDR1 LNHDA and CDR2 SQIVND (reference sequence). The CDR3 contains 15 residues. J was trimmed by 8 bases and V by 6 bases; bases with no gene match: 12. The CDR3 DNA follows: TGTGCCAGTAGCCCTACCTGGACAGGACGGGAAAAACTGTTTTTT. This encodes CASSPTWTGREKLFF.

The V gene is TRBV2, the J gene TRBJ1-1; the D is unclear. The CDR3 spans 11 residues. The V gene lost 5 bases and the J gene lost 4 bases, with 5 bases spanning the gap. Germline V lookup: CDR1 SNHLY, CDR2 FYNNEI. The CDR3 DNA follows: TGTGCCAGCAGTCCCCGCACTGAAGCTTTCTTT. The encoded protein is CASSPRTEAFF.

The rearrangement uses TRBV9 and TRBJ1-1; 9 bases agree with TRBD1. The CDR3 is 16 amino acids. J was trimmed by 1 base and V by 0 bases; bases with no gene match: 4. Germline CDR1 SGDLS, CDR2 YYNGEE. Here the CDR3 reads CASSVAQGARNTEAFF. CDR3 coding DNA: TGTGCCAGCAGCGTAGCACAGGGGGCCAGGAACACTGAAGCTTTCTTT.

This clone came up once. This chain's CDR3 is CASSPGRRDTEAFF. CDR3 in DNA: TGTGCCAGCTCACCTGGCCGGCGGGACACTGAAGCTTTCTTT. V and J are TRBV18 and TRBJ1-1; unclear D gene. The V gene lost 3 bases and the J gene lost 3 bases, with 11 bases spanning the gap. The CDR3 totals 14 residues. Germline V CDR1 and CDR2: KGHSH, LQKENI.

V is TRBV6-4 and J is TRBJ2-3, with D possibly TRBD2 on 7 matching bases. The CDR3 totals 14 residues. V lost 6 bases and J 3 bases, leaving 13 bases between the germline ends. Per germline, CDR1 MRHNA and CDR2 SNTAGT. The CDR3 bases are TGTGCCAGCAGCAGGGAGGGGGGTACAGATACGCAGTATTTT. Residues: CASSREGGTDTQYF.

The rearrangement uses TRBV7-9 and TRBJ1-1; D is ambiguous. Germline V CDR1 and CDR2: SEHNR, FQNEAQ (reference sequence). This CDR3 comprises 16 residues. The V end lost 5 bases, the J end lost 5 bases, and 21 bases lay between the germline ends. The CDR3 is CASSPRAGLSNTEAFF. DNA of the CDR3: TGTGCCAGCAGCCCCCGGGCGGGGTTAAGCAATACTGAAGCTTTCTTT.

The genes are TRBV5-1 and TRBJ2-3; D gene ambiguous. The germline gives CDR1 SGHRS, CDR2 YFSETQ. V gave up 6 bases and J gave up 2 bases, with 10 bases separating them. The CDR3 runs to 13 residues. Written as DNA, the CDR3 is TGCGCCAGCAAAGGGCCGATCACAGATACGCAGTATTTT. The encoded protein is CASKGPITDTQYF.

The chain uses TRBV28 and TRBJ2-1; D may be TRBD1 or TRBD2 (5 bases each). The CDR3 has 14 amino acids. V lost 6 bases, J lost 6 bases, and 15 bases lay in between. Germline lookup yields CDR1 MDHEN and CDR2 SYDVKM. CDR3 residues: CASSKAGTGNEQFF. The DNA for the CDR3 is TGTGCCAGCAGCAAAGCCGGGACGGGCAATGAGCAGTTCTTC.

This clone was detected once. The chain carries TRBV14 and TRBJ2-5; D is uncertain. Germline CDR1 and CDR2: SGHDN and FVKESK. Trimming left V 1 base short and J 3 bases short, with 12 bases between. The CDR3 loop spans 15 amino acids. The CDR3 spells CASSQGVKGKETQYF. The DNA for the CDR3 is TGTGCCAGCAGCCAAGGGGTAAAGGGTAAAGAGACCCAGTACTTC. The full variable domain, in which reference TRBV14 and TRBJ2-5 provide the parts outside the CDR3, is EAGVTQFPSHSVIEKGQTVTLRCDPISGHDNLYWYRRVMGKEIKFLLHFVKESKQDESGMPNNRFLAERTGGTYSTLKVQPAELEDSGVYFCASSQGVKGKETQYFGPGTRLLVL.

The chain couples TRBV4-1 to TRBJ1-1; 9 nucleotides match TRBD1. J gave up 5 bases and V 4 bases, and 11 bases lay outside the gene matches. There are 16 residues in the CDR3. CDR1 is MGHRA, CDR2 YSYEKL, per germline. The chain's CDR3 is CASSPILTGTGTEAFF. The CDR3 DNA is TGCGCCAGCAGCCCCATCCTGACCGGGACAGGGACTGAAGCTTTCTTT.

V and J are TRBV4-1 and TRBJ2-2; D is unresolved. Trimming removed 2 bases from V and 6 bases from J, with 13 bases in between. Per the germline V gene, CDR1 is MGHRA and CDR2 is YSYEKL. The length of the CDR3 is 15 residues. CDR3 nucleotide sequence: TGCGCCAGCAGCCAAAGCTTCCCGTGGGCCGGGGAGCTGTTTTTT. It specifies CASSQSFPWAGELFF.

CDR3 sequence (DNA): TGTGCCAGCAGTGATGGGACTGGAGCCACAGATACGCAGTATTTT. This codes for CASSDGTGATDTQYF. The chain recombines TRBV6-1 with TRBJ2-3; weak D call: TRBD2 (6 bases). Trimming cost V 3 bases and J 2 bases, with 12 bases left between them. The CDR3 runs to 15 residues. Germline V gene data show CDR1 as MNHNS and CDR2 as SASEGT.

V usage is TRBV11-2 and J usage is TRBJ2-5; TRBD2 might be the D (5 bases). The V gene lost 6 bases and the J gene lost 5 bases, with 7 bases spanning the gap. The CDR3 has 11 residues. Germline-derived CDR1 and CDR2 are SGHAT and FQNNGV. The CDR3 DNA is TGTGCCAGCAGTCAGCGGGAGACCCAGTACTTC. It codes for CASSQRETQYF. The whole variable domain, remainder taken from reference TRBV11-2 and TRBJ2-5, is EAGVAQSPRYKIIEKRQSVAFWCNPISGHATLYWYQQILGQGPKLLIQFQNNGVVDDSQLPKDRFSAERLKGVDSTLKIQPAKLEDSAVYLCASSQRETQYFGPGTRLLVL.

The CDR3 DNA follows: TGTGCCAGCAGTCCCCAGGGGAATTCACCCCTCCACTTT. Translation: CASSPQGNSPLHF. The chain combines TRBV6-4 with TRBJ1-6; D possibly corresponds to TRBD1 (6 bases). Deletions cut 5 bases from V and 7 bases from J, with 9 bases between. This CDR3 is 13 amino acids long. Germline V CDR1 and CDR2: MRHNA, SNTAGT.

The CDR3 sequence: CASSYGQGLNTEAFF. CDR3 nucleotide sequence: TGTGCCAGCAGCTATGGACAGGGTTTGAACACTGAAGCTTTCTTT. J is TRBJ1-1 and V is TRBV5-4; 8 bases fit TRBD1. Germline CDR1 reads SGHNT; CDR2 reads YYREEE (reference sequence). There are 15 residues in the CDR3. V trimming: 3 bases; J trimming: 0 bases; junction bases outside the gene matches: 4.

The sample holds a few counts of this clone. The V call is TRBV12-2, the J call TRBJ2-7; the DNA was not used to check the table's D call, TRBD1. TRBV12-2 is deemed a pseudogene. This CDR3 contains 16 residues. CDR3 amino acids: CASRFEGTGGFYEQYF. The DNA for the CDR3 is TGTGCAAGTCGCTTTGAGGGGACAGGGGGCTTCTACGAGCAGTACTTC.

This chain connects TRBV6-1 to TRBJ2-6, with D possibly TRBD2 on 6 matching bases. Looked up from germline, CDR1 is MNHNS and CDR2 is SASEGT. The length of the CDR3 is 19 residues. V dropped 1 base and J dropped 5 bases, with 21 bases sitting between them. The DNA of the CDR3 is TGTGCCAGCAGTGAAGTTAAAGCGGGCGTACCACACTGGGCCAACGTCCTGACTTTC. Translation gives CASSEVKAGVPHWANVLTF.

This clone was seen only once. The genes are TRBV19 and TRBJ2-7; 11 bases are shared with TRBD1. The CDR3 contains 14 residues. With 5 bases clipped from V and 5 bases from J, the junction kept 5 bases outside the gene matches. Germline assignment: CDR1 LNHDA and CDR2 SQIVND (reference sequence). For the CDR3, the DNA is TGTGCCAGTAGTGGGACAGGGGGGTTCAACGAGCAGTACTTC. As protein: CASSGTGGFNEQYF. Full variable domain (outside the CDR3, taken from reference TRBV19 and TRBJ2-7): DGGITQSPKYLFRKEGQNVTLSCEQNLNHDAMYWYRQDPGQGLRLIYYSQIVNDFQKGDIAEGYSVSREKKESFPLTVTSAQKNPTAFYLCASSGTGGFNEQYFGPGTRLTVT.

The J gene is TRBJ1-1, the V gene TRBV10-2; D is possibly TRBD1 (5 bases). V gave up 5 bases and J gave up 1 base, with 8 bases separating them. CDR1 and CDR2 from the germline V gene are WSHSY and SAAADI. The CDR3 contains 13 residues. The CDR3 region is CASSWQGNTEAFF. DNA of the CDR3: TGCGCCAGCAGTTGGCAGGGGAACACTGAAGCTTTCTTT.

The chain is built from TRBV5-1 and TRBJ2-5; 8 nucleotides agree with TRBD2. Per germline, CDR1 SGHRS and CDR2 YFSETQ. Trimming cost V 4 bases and J 3 bases; bases outside gene matches: 8. This CDR3 spans 15 amino acids. The CDR3 nucleotides are TGCGCCAGCAGCCCCTCGATAGCGGGGAAAGAGACCCAGTACTTC. Translating gives CASSPSIAGKETQYF.

This clone was found once. The rearrangement uses TRBV19 and TRBJ1-5, with 9 nucleotides matching TRBD1. This CDR3 contains 16 residues. Germline CDR1 is LNHDA and CDR2 is SQIVND (reference sequence). V was pared by 7 bases and J by 6 bases, with 13 bases of the junction left unmatched. The CDR3 is CASKDRGYGVGQPQHF. Written as DNA, the CDR3 is TGTGCCAGTAAGGACAGGGGTTATGGTGTCGGTCAGCCCCAGCATTTT.

This chain links TRBV2 with TRBJ1-5; no definite D call. Germline values: CDR1 SNHLY, CDR2 FYNNEI. Between the trimmed V and J ends, which lost 0 bases and 11 bases, there was a span of 14 bases. The length of the CDR3 is 14 residues. CDR3 DNA: TGTGCCAGCAGTGAAGCGCTGGGTTCGGTGGCCCAGCATTTT. It codes for CASSEALGSVAQHF.

As to this clone: Within the sample, other DNA sequences also encode this same CDR3. This chain uses TRBV7-8 with TRBJ1-1; D is unclear. The CDR3 is made up of 12 amino acids. Trimming cost V 5 bases and J 4 bases, with 8 bases left between them. CDR1 SGHVS and CDR2 FQNEAQ come from the germline V gene. CDR3 in amino acids: CASSLGFTEAFF. The CDR3, as DNA: TGTGCCAGCAGCCTGGGCTTCACTGAAGCTTTCTTT.

This sequence joins TRBV6-1 and TRBJ2-5; 10 bases map to TRBD1. CDR3 size: 14 residues. V shed 4 bases and J 12 bases; nucleotides not matched to a gene: 11. Germline values: CDR1 MNHNS, CDR2 SASEGT. In nucleotides, the CDR3 is TGTGCCAGCAGTGCGGGGACAGGGGCATCTGAAGAGTACTTC. Translated: CASSAGTGASEEYF.

This chain links TRBV2 with TRBJ2-2; D remains unclear. This CDR3 has 12 residues. Trimming pared 1 base from V and 3 bases from J, leaving 0 bases between. Germline CDR1 and CDR2: SNHLY and FYNNEI. Written as DNA, the CDR3 is TGTGCCAGCAGTGAAGACACCGGGGAGCTGTTTTTT. Residues: CASSEDTGELFF.

The chain carries TRBV5-1 and TRBJ2-3; 15 bases line up with TRBD2. Trimming cost V 4 bases and J 0 bases; bases outside gene matches: 9. Germline-derived CDR1 and CDR2 are SGHRS and YFSETQ. The CDR3 length is 19 residues. Here the CDR3 reads CASSTGTSGGSSSTDTQYF. The CDR3 bases are TGCGCCAGCAGCACGGGGACTAGCGGGGGGAGTTCTAGCACAGATACGCAGTATTTT.

The genes are TRBV29-1 and TRBJ1-2, with D perhaps TRBD1 (6 bases). The CDR3 runs 18 residues. Looked up from germline, CDR1 is SQVTM and CDR2 is ANQGSEA. The V and J ends lost 4 bases and 0 bases respectively, with 24 bases between them. CDR3 DNA: TGCAGCGTTGGCGGGGGGGCGGCAGGGATTGGGACTAACTATGGCTACACCTTC. Amino acid sequence: CSVGGGAAGIGTNYGYTF.